The present T cell receptor beta chain was sequenced within a study of breast tumors, draining lymph nodes, adjacent tissues (dated by TCRdb to the mid-2010s). Study-wide context: Breast cancer patients provided tumor, adjacent nontumor tissue and axillary lymph nodes, and the study compared the TCR beta repertoires across these three sources. In human breast cancer, the study set out to evaluate how tumor, surrounding tissue and draining lymph node repertoires relate to one another and whether T cells may move between these sites.

The sample was run on an Illumina HiSeq 2000. TCR beta chain libraries were generated through multiplex PCR amplification. High-throughput sequencing was used to analyze the amplified TCR beta chain products. TCRdb trimmed the raw reads at Q25, called clones with MiXCR and kept productive beta chains. Records with the same CDR3 protein are collapsed into one entry carrying the most frequent genes and DNA. Here the sample has 190,000 or so distinct CDR3 sequences; 25% to 40% occur a single time. The leading ten clones occupy 4% to 5.5% of the sample. What the study reported, not specific to this receptor: Rather than being directly demonstrated, the conclusion that tumor T cells originate in lymph nodes was presented as consistent with a hypothesis. In luminal-like breast cancer, tumor and nontumor tissue repertoires resembled each other significantly more than in basal-like breast cancer. The data were considered consistent with the idea that most tumor T cells come from the lymph node and then expand in tumor tissue. Tumor T-cell repertoires showed less diversity than lymph node repertoires and more diversity than nontumor tissue repertoires, and tumor T-cell repertoires showed preferential V and J gene usage.

Lymph node samples were obtained from the axillary draining lymph nodes of breast cancer patients. This clonotype was counted ten times or more. Its antigen is not yet known. No base quality information exists; no much larger clone differs at one position. CDR1 and CDR2, per the germline V gene (reference sequence), are LNHDA and SQIVND. Reading from cysteine to phenylalanine, the CDR3 counts 15 amino acids. Of all the DNA, just the CDR3 is kept, 45 bases in frame from base 1. Trimming accounts for 7 bases at V and 0 bases at J, while the number of junction bases matched to no gene is 6. Specimen: axillary lymph node tissue. The receptor's source is a female donor with breast cancer. Some clones in this sample may be carry-over from other donors' samples. This sequence uses TRBV19 and TRBJ1-5, with TRBD1 identical over 7 junction bases. Here the CDR3 is given as CASNGQVYSNQPQHF. The nucleotide sequence reads TGTGCCAGTAACGGACAGGTTTATAGCAATCAGCCCCAGCATTTT.